The 32 T cell receptor beta chains given below trace back to one sample, sequenced in a study of response to subunit inactivated influenza vaccine. TCRdb passed the RT-PCR reads through MiXCR, listing each CDR3 protein once. The sample lists 300,000 to 350,000 distinct CDR3 sequences; 22% were seen once. The specimen was PBMCs from blood, collected less than 22 months after vaccination. The receptors shown here come from a man aged 50-75 years who received an inactivated influenza vaccine.

The chain combines TRBV7-9 with TRBJ1-4; TRBD1 matches 9 bases. V lost 1 base to trimming and J lost 7 bases; unmatched junction nucleotides: 4. Germline CDR1 is SEHNR and CDR2 is FQNEAQ (reference sequence). CDR3 size: 15 residues. The DNA of the CDR3 is TGTGCCAGCAGCTTAGTTGGGACAGGGTCTGAAAAACTGTTTTTT. This translates into CASSLVGTGSEKLFF.

The J gene is TRBJ2-3, the V gene TRBV4-1; D call uncertain. Germline assignment: CDR1 MGHRA and CDR2 YSYEKL. The CDR3 has 15 residues. The V end lost 0 bases, the J end lost 0 bases, and 7 bases lay between the germline ends. In DNA, the CDR3 is TGCGCCAGCAGCCAAGAGGGGTTTAGCACAGATACGCAGTATTTT. It translates to CASSQEGFSTDTQYF.

This clonotype was detected only a few times. V gene TRBV27 combines with J gene TRBJ1-3; 7 nucleotides agree with TRBD1. The V segment lost 5 bases and the J segment 3 bases; nucleotides outside the gene matches: 13. The CDR3 is 17 residues long. CDR1 MNHEY and CDR2 SMNVEV come from the germline V gene (reference sequence). CDR3 residues: CASSPRDSRQLGNTIYF. The CDR3 coding sequence is TGTGCCAGCAGTCCGCGGGACAGCCGACAACTTGGAAACACCATATATTTT.

The chain has TRBV7-2 and TRBJ1-1; no firm D call. The CDR3 consists of 14 residues. CDR1 SGHTA and CDR2 FQGNSA come from the germline V gene. The V and J ends lost 1 base and 3 bases respectively, with 9 bases between them. The CDR3 is CASSLGVVYTEAFF. As DNA, the CDR3 is TGTGCCAGCAGCTTAGGGGTGGTTTACACTGAAGCTTTCTTT. The complete variable domain, with remaining parts taken from reference TRBV7-2 and TRBJ1-1, reads GAGVSQSPSNKVTEKGKDVELRCDPISGHTALYWYRQSLGQGLEFLIYFQGNSAPDKSGLPSDRFSAERTGGSVSTLTIQRTQQEDSAVYLCASSLGVVYTEAFFGQGTRLTVV.

The chain combines TRBV20-1 with TRBJ2-7, with D tentatively TRBD1 (5 bases). Germline-derived CDR1 and CDR2 are DFQATT and SNEGSKA (reference sequence). Deletions cut 5 bases from V and 4 bases from J, with 9 bases between. The CDR3 contains 11 residues. The CDR3 region is CSAEQDYEQYF. The DNA of the CDR3 is TGCAGTGCTGAACAGGATTACGAGCAGTACTTC.

This clonotype was found a few times. The V call is TRBV20-1, the J call TRBJ1-5, with TRBD1 identical over 9 bases. Germline V CDR1 and CDR2: DFQATT, SNEGSKA (reference sequence). J lost 4 bases, V lost 1 base, and 5 bases had no gene match. The CDR3 contains 15 residues. The CDR3 is CSARVGTGNNQPQHF. The CDR3 coding sequence is TGCAGTGCTAGAGTCGGGACAGGGAATAATCAGCCCCAGCATTTT.

The chain has TRBV2 and TRBJ2-1; TRBD1 aligns across 8 bases. This CDR3 region has 15 residues. Germline CDR1 reads SNHLY; CDR2 reads FYNNEI. V trimming: 7 bases; J trimming: 2 bases; junction bases outside the gene matches: 7. The DNA of the CDR3 is TGTGCCAGCATCCCCCGGGACAGGCCCTACAATGAGCAGTTCTTC. Its translation: CASIPRDRPYNEQFF.

This clonotype has a count of ten or more. The CDR3 reads CASSGSRGQPQHF. DNA for the CDR3: TGTGCCAGTAGCGGCTCTAGGGGTCAGCCCCAGCATTTT. The chain couples TRBV19 to TRBJ1-5; TRBD1 might be the D (5 bases). The CDR3 is 13 amino acids. The germline V gene has CDR1 LNHDA and CDR2 SQIVND (reference sequence). The V end was cut by 6 bases, the J end by 6 bases, with 12 bases between.

This clonotype was seen repeatedly, ten times or more. Here the CDR3 reads CASSQGDGSEAFF. In DNA, the CDR3 is TGTGCCAGCAGCCAGGGGGACGGGTCTGAAGCTTTCTTT. This chain joins TRBV7-2 and TRBJ1-1; TRBD1 agrees at 7 bases. Unmatched junction bases numbered 6, after V lost 5 bases and J lost 6 bases. From germline, CDR1 is SGHTA and CDR2 FQGNSA. This CDR3 is built from 13 residues. The variable domain in full, completed from reference TRBV7-2 and TRBJ1-1, reads GAGVSQSPSNKVTEKGKDVELRCDPISGHTALYWYRQSLGQGLEFLIYFQGNSAPDKSGLPSDRFSAERTGGSVSTLTIQRTQQEDSAVYLCASSQGDGSEAFFGQGTRLTVV.

This clonotype was seen repeatedly, ten times or more. CDR3 DNA sequence: TGTGCCACTTCCCAGGTAGCGGGACCCTACGAGCAGTACTTC. Amino acid sequence: CATSQVAGPYEQYF. The V and J genes are TRBV15 and TRBJ2-7, with 8 bases identical to TRBD2. With V trimmed by 9 bases and J by 2 bases, 9 bases remained unmatched. Germline CDR1 reads LNHNV; CDR2 reads YYDKDF (reference sequence). The CDR3 has 14 amino acids.

This clonotype came up many times. The chain is built from TRBV4-1 and TRBJ1-3; the D is unclear. Trimming stripped 4 bases from V and 3 bases from J, with 16 bases between. Germline V gene sequence: CDR1 MGHRA, CDR2 YSYEKL. CDR3 size: 16 residues. The CDR3 loop is CASSRKGGAVGNTIYF. The CDR3 DNA reads TGCGCCAGCAGCCGAAAGGGAGGTGCGGTTGGAAACACCATATATTTT.

This clonotype was observed a handful of times. The rearrangement joins TRBV20-1 to TRBJ1-1; unclear D gene. The CDR3 runs to 14 residues. Trimming removed 1 base at V and 1 base at J, with 10 bases between. The germline V gene has CDR1 DFQATT and CDR2 SNEGSKA (reference sequence). CDR3 region: CSARGQWRNTEAFF. The CDR3, as DNA: TGCAGTGCTAGAGGGCAGTGGAGGAACACTGAAGCTTTCTTT.

V usage is TRBV7-2 and J usage is TRBJ1-1; no clear D. The CDR3 length is 14 residues. Germline values: CDR1 SGHTA, CDR2 FQGNSA. Trimming shortened V by 8 bases and J by 5 bases, and 18 bases separated the two germline ends. CDR3 residues: CASQPRLGGTEAFF. CDR3 sequence (DNA): TGTGCCAGCCAACCCAGGCTGGGTGGGACTGAAGCTTTCTTT.

The chain joins TRBV11-1 to TRBJ1-1, with a weak D call TRBD1 (6 bases). V was trimmed by 5 bases and J by 4 bases, leaving 11 bases between them. The germline gives CDR1 SGHAT, CDR2 FQDESV (reference sequence). The CDR3 is 13 amino acids. The CDR3 DNA follows: TGTGCCAGCAGCGTAGGGGGTATCACTGAAGCTTTCTTT. It is translated as CASSVGGITEAFF.

The gene calls are TRBV20-1 and TRBJ1-1; the D is unclear. V shed 5 bases and J shed 5 bases, with 9 bases lying between them. The CDR3 length is 11 residues. Germline V gives CDR1 DFQATT, CDR2 SNEGSKA (reference sequence). The CDR3 region has the DNA TGCAGTGCTGCGACGGGGACTGAAGCTTTCTTT. It encodes CSAATGTEAFF.

The chain is built from TRBV20-1 and TRBJ2-1; D call uncertain. The V and J ends lost 3 bases and 3 bases respectively, with 6 bases between them. Germline V gene data show CDR1 as DFQATT and CDR2 as SNEGSKA (reference sequence). The CDR3 totals 12 residues. CDR3 protein: CSASNIYNEQFF. The CDR3 DNA sequence: TGCAGTGCTAGCAATATCTACAATGAGCAGTTCTTC.

This clonotype was recorded only once. J is TRBJ2-7 and V is TRBV20-1; tentative D call: TRBD1 (6 bases). The CDR3 has 13 residues. V lost 7 bases and J 0 bases, leaving 13 bases between the germline ends. Germline assignment: CDR1 DFQATT and CDR2 SNEGSKA (reference sequence). This chain's CDR3 is CSVSQGYSYEQYF. The CDR3 bases are TGCAGTGTTTCACAGGGTTACTCCTACGAGCAGTACTTC.

This chain connects TRBV5-1 to TRBJ1-3; tentative D call: TRBD1 (6 bases). This CDR3 spans 16 amino acids. With 0 bases removed from V and 0 bases from J, the gap between germline ends came to 10 bases. Germline CDR1 reads SGHRS; CDR2 reads YFSETQ. The CDR3 DNA sequence: TGCGCCAGCAGCTTGGTGGACAGATTCTCTGGAAACACCATATATTTT. As protein: CASSLVDRFSGNTIYF.

This chain connects TRBV19 to TRBJ1-1; 7 bases are shared with TRBD1. With V trimmed by 4 bases and J by 11 bases, 13 bases remained unmatched. CDR1 and CDR2 (germline): LNHDA, SQIVND (reference sequence). The CDR3 length is 14 residues. In DNA form, the CDR3 reads TGTGCCAGTAGTAACCCCGGGACAGTCTCTACGGCTTTCTTT. Translation: CASSNPGTVSTAFF.

This clonotype was seen only a few times. The genes are TRBV5-4 and TRBJ1-2; D possibly corresponds to TRBD1 (5 bases). The ends were cut back, 5 bases at V and 8 bases at J, with 25 bases in the middle. Germline CDR1 is SGHNT and CDR2 is YYREEE (reference sequence). This CDR3 region has 16 residues. CDR3 sequence (DNA): TGTGCCAGCAGTTTACCCCCCTGGGACGCAATAAGAGGCTACACCTTC. As protein: CASSLPPWDAIRGYTF.

In DNA, the CDR3 is TGTGCCAGCAGTTTAGGAAGCAGGGGTGAGACCCAGTACTTC. Protein sequence: CASSLGSRGETQYF. V gene TRBV12-3 or TRBV12-4 combines with J gene TRBJ2-5; possibly TRBD1 for D (6 bases). The CDR3 sequence is 14 residues long. Trimming took 1 base from V and 5 from J, leaving 11 bases between them.

This clonotype occurred a few times. The chain combines TRBV4-1 with TRBJ1-6; perhaps TRBD1 as D (5 bases). Germline CDR1 and CDR2: MGHRA and YSYEKL. Trimming stripped 0 bases from V and 11 bases from J, with 11 bases between. This CDR3 is 14 amino acids long. The CDR3 sequence: CASSQDTGKPPLHF. In DNA, the CDR3 is TGCGCCAGCAGCCAAGATACAGGCAAACCACCCCTCCACTTT.

This clonotype came up a few times. The gene calls are TRBV6-2 or TRBV6-3 and TRBJ2-6; D gene uncertain. The CDR3 extends over 15 amino acids. V was cut by 6 bases and J by 3 bases, with 12 bases left in between. Germline CDR1 MNHEY, CDR2 SVGEGT. CDR3 nucleotides: TGTGCCAGCAGACGTCAACCAGGTGGGGCCAACGTCCTGACTTTC. Translating it yields CASRRQPGGANVLTF.

This sequence joins TRBV12-3 or TRBV12-4 and TRBJ2-1; 15 nucleotides align to TRBD2. This CDR3 spans 18 amino acids. The J segment lost 0 bases and the V segment lost 8 bases, leaving 8 bases of the junction unmatched. CDR3 sequence reads: CASQHGTSGGRSYNEQFF. Written as DNA, the CDR3 is TGTGCCAGCCAACATGGGACTAGCGGGGGGCGCTCCTACAATGAGCAGTTCTTC.

The chain couples TRBV7-6 to TRBJ2-3; the D gene is possibly TRBD2 (6 bases). This CDR3 is built from 13 residues. Germline assignment: CDR1 SGHVS and CDR2 FNYEAQ. Trimming shortened V by 6 bases and J by 8 bases, and 15 bases separated the two germline ends. For the CDR3, the DNA is TGTGCCAGCAGGGGAGGCGGGGAAGGTACGCAGTATTTT. This gives the protein CASRGGGEGTQYF.

The V call is TRBV5-6, the J call TRBJ2-7; D remains ambiguous. From germline, CDR1 is SGHDT and CDR2 YYEEEE. The CDR3 spans 14 residues. Between the trimmed V and J ends, which lost 3 bases and 4 bases, there was a span of 14 bases. CDR3 loop: CASSSLYRPYEQYF. The CDR3 coding sequence is TGTGCCAGCAGCTCACTCTACCGACCGTACGAGCAGTACTTC.

The chain recombines TRBV5-1 with TRBJ2-7; D is uncertain. The CDR3 totals 14 residues. Trimming removed 0 bases from V and 6 bases from J, with 13 bases in between. Germline CDR1 reads SGHRS; CDR2 reads YFSETQ. The CDR3 bases are TGCGCCAGCAGCTTGGATTACTCGGTTAGCGAGCAGTACTTC. This codes for CASSLDYSVSEQYF.

J is TRBJ2-1 and V is TRBV4-3; no clear D. The germline V and J ends were trimmed by 3 bases and 8 bases, with 11 bases remaining between them. Germline V gene lookup returns CDR1 LGHNA and CDR2 YSLEER. The CDR3 loop spans 13 amino acids. CDR3 in amino acids: CASSQMLNYEQFF. Here the CDR3 DNA reads TGCGCCAGCAGCCAGATGCTTAACTATGAGCAGTTCTTC.

The chain uses TRBV2 and TRBJ2-7; D tentatively fits TRBD1 or TRBD2 (6 bases each). The CDR3 is made up of 14 amino acids. Germline CDR1 reads SNHLY; CDR2 reads FYNNEI. The V end lost 0 bases, the J end lost 4 bases, and 10 bases lay between the germline ends. CDR3 nucleotides: TGTGCCAGCAGTGAAGCCGGGGGCGAGTACGAGCAGTACTTC. Residues: CASSEAGGEYEQYF.

The chain uses TRBV12-3 or TRBV12-4 and TRBJ1-2; possibly TRBD1 for D (6 bases). V gave up 6 bases and J gave up 4 bases, with 24 bases separating them. CDR3 length: 17 amino acids. CDR3 loop: CASSPGEGEFNGYGYTF. CDR3 DNA sequence: TGTGCCAGCAGCCCCGGGGAGGGGGAGTTTAATGGCTATGGCTACACCTTC.

V is TRBV12-3 or TRBV12-4 and J is TRBJ2-7, with D perhaps TRBD1 or TRBD2 (6 bases each). The CDR3 sequence is 11 residues long. Between the trimmed V and J ends, which lost 5 bases and 6 bases, there was a span of 8 bases. In DNA, the CDR3 is TGTGCCAGCAGTAGGGGGGCCGAGCAGTACTTC. Translation: CASSRGAEQYF.

This clonotype has ten or more counts. The rearrangement joins TRBV18 to TRBJ1-5, with D unresolved. This CDR3 is built from 14 residues. V was shortened by 4 bases and J by 0 bases, with 7 bases between the two germline ends. CDR1 and CDR2 (germline): KGHSH, LQKENI. The CDR3 protein is CASSLKFSNQPQHF. CDR3 nucleotide sequence: TGTGCCAGCTCACTGAAATTTAGCAATCAGCCCCAGCATTTT.